This TCR beta chain was retrieved from a study of cytomegalovirus exposure and HLA in healthy donors. Study results and limitations: Sequence variants that were highly shared formed a cluster that was likely a sequencing artifact.

The CDR3 has 15 amino acids. Trimming cost V 4 bases and J 5 bases, with 15 bases left between them. Germline CDR1 and CDR2: MGHRA and YSYEKL. With regard to this clone: The antigen remains unidentified.

The PCR had 60 Vbeta and 13 Jbeta primers. Data came from immunoSEQ multiplex PCR; TCRdb stores just in-frame clones and leaves some out. The sample records around 150,000 clones, roughly four fifths being singletons. This receptor was taken from a man between 45 and 60 years old in good health and CMV-seropositive. Material for sequencing was PBMCs. The V gene is TRBV4-1, the J gene TRBJ2-1; D perhaps matches TRBD1 (6 bases). This CDR3 is CASSLRVRTDNEQFF. The CDR3 region has the DNA TGCGCCAGCAGCCTGAGGGTACGGACAGACAATGAGCAGTTCTTC.